This T cell receptor (beta chain) was recovered during a study of shared clonotypes between healthy human individuals. At the level of the study: The donor pool was made up of two women and a few men aged 18 to 49.

As regards this clone: The target antigen is unknown. Other nucleotide sequences from this sample produce the same CDR3.

Genomic DNA from each subset was divided evenly over several immunoSEQ plates. Original data processing: ImmunoSEQ sequences covered only the junction and lacked quality scores; filtering therefore differed. Clones were sequenced by immunoSEQ multiplex PCR, and TCRdb holds only the in-frame ones, with some missing. That table gives V, J and clone size, and the DNA gave D and trimming. This sample has over a million clones; around 78% occur once, and the top ten carry 0.55% to 0.7%. Study-level points and caveats: The study found about 5% of naive CD4 clonotypes shared across four donors.

The germline V and J ends were trimmed by 0 bases and 2 bases, with 6 bases remaining between them. CDR1 is SGHRS, CDR2 YFSETQ, per germline. This CDR3 spans 14 amino acids. The TCR originated in a man aged 18-30 years in good health. Some clones in this sample may be carry-over from other donors' samples. The source material was memory CD4+ T cells from PBMCs. Documented subset: CD45RA-negative fraction. The chain joins TRBV5-1 to TRBJ1-5; no definite D call. The CDR3 reads CASSLGLGNQPQHF. DNA of the CDR3: TGCGCCAGCAGCTTGGGCCTTGGCAATCAGCCCCAGCATTTT.